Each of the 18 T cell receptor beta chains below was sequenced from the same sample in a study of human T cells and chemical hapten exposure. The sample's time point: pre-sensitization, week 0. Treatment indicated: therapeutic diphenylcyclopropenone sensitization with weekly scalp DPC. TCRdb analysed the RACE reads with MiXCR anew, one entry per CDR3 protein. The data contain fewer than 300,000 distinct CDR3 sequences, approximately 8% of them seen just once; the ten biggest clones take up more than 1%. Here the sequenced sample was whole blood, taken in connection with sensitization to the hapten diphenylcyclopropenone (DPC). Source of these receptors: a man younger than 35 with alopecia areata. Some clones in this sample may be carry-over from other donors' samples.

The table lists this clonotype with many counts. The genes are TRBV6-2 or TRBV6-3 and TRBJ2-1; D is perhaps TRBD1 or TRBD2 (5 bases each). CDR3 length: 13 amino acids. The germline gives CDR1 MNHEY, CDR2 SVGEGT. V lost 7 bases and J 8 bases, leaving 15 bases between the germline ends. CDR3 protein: CASITHGGYEQFF. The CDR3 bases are TGTGCCAGCATCACCCATGGGGGATATGAGCAGTTCTTC.

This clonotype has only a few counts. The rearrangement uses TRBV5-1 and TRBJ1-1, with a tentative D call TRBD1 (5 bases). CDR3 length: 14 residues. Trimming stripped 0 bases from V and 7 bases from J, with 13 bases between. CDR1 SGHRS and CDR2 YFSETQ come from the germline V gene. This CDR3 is CASSLAAGRGEAFF. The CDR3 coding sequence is TGCGCCAGCAGCTTGGCCGCAGGGAGGGGTGAAGCTTTCTTT. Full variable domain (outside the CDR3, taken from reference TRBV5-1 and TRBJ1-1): KAGVTQTPRYLIKTRGQQVTLSCSPISGHRSVSWYQQTPGQGLQFLFEYFSETQRNKGNFPGRFSGRQFSNSRSEMNVSTLELGDSALYLCASSLAAGRGEAFFGQGTRLTVV.

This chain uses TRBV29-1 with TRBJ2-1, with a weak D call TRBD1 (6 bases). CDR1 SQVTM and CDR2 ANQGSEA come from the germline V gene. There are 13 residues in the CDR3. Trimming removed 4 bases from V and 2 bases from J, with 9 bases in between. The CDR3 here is CSVGQGTYNEQFF. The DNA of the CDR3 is TGCAGCGTTGGCCAGGGGACCTACAATGAGCAGTTCTTC.

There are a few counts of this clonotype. The CDR3 region is CASSYYHSYTDTQYF. CDR3 coding DNA: TGTGCCAGCAGTTACTACCATAGTTACACAGATACGCAGTATTTT. The rearrangement links TRBV6-6 to TRBJ2-3; no definite D call. This CDR3 region has 15 residues. The V and J ends lost 1 base and 2 bases respectively, with 10 bases between them. Germline CDR1 MNHNY, CDR2 SVGAGI (reference sequence).

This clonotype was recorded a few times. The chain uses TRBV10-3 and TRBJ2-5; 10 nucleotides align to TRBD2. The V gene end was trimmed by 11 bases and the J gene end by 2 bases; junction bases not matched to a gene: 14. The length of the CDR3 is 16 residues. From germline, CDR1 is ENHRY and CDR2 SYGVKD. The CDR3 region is CAASLGTSGEQETQYF. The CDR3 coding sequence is TGTGCCGCTTCATTAGGAACTAGCGGGGAACAAGAGACCCAGTACTTC.

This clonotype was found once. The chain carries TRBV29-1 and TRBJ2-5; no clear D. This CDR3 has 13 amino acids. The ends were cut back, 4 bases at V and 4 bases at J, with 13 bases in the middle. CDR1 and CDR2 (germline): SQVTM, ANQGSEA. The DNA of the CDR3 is TGCAGCGTTGTAGTTGGATTGGGAGAGACCCAGTACTTC. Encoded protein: CSVVVGLGETQYF.

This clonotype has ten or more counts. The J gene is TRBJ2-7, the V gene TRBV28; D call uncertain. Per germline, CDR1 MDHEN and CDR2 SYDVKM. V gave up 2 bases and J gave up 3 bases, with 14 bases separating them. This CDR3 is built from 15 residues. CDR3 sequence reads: CASSLGATPNYEQYV. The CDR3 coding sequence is TGTGCCAGCAGTTTAGGTGCGACGCCCAACTACGAGCAGTACGTC.

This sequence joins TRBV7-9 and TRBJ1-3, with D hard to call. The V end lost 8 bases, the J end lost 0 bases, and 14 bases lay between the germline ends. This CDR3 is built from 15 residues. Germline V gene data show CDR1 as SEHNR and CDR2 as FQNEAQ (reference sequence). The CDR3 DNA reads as TGTGCCAGCCGCGGCATACGGAGCTCTGGAAACACCATATATTTT. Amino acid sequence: CASRGIRSSGNTIYF.

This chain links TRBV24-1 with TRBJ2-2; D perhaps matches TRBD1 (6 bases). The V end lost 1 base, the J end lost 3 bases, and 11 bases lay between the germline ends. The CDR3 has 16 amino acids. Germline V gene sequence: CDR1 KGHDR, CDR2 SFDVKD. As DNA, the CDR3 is TGTGCCACCAGTGATTTTGGTCCAGGGGACACCGGGGAGCTGTTTTTT. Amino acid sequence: CATSDFGPGDTGELFF.

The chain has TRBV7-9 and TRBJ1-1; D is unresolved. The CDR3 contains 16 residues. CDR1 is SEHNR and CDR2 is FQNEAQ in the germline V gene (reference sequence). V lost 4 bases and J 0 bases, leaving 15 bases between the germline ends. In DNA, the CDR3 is TGTGCCAGCAGCTCCGGGATACTTTATTTGAACACTGAAGCTTTCTTT. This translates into CASSSGILYLNTEAFF.

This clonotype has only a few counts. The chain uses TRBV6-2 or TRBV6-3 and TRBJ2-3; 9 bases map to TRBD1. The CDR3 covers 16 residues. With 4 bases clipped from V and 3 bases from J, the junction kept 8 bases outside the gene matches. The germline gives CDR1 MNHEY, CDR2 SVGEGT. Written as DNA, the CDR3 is TGTGCCAGCAGTTTCCGCCGGGACAGGGAGACAGATACGCAGTATTTT. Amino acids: CASSFRRDRETDTQYF.

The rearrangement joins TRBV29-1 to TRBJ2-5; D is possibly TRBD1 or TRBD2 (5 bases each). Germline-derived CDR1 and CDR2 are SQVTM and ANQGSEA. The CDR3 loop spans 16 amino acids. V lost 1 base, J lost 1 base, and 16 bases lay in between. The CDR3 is CSVEVLGRQTQETQYF. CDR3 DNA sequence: TGCAGCGTTGAAGTATTGGGGAGACAGACCCAAGAGACCCAGTACTTC.

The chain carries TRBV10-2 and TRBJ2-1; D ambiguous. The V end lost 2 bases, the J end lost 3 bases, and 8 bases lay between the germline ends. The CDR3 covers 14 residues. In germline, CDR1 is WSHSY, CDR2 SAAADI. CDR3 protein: CASSEGTRYNEQFF. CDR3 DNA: TGCGCCAGCAGTGAGGGAACCCGCTACAATGAGCAGTTCTTC.

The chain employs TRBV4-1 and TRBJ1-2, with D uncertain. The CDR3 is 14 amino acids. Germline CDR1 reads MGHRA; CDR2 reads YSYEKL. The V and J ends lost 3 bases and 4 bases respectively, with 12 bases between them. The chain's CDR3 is CASSHATDSYGYTF. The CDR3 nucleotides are TGCGCCAGCAGCCACGCAACAGATAGCTATGGCTACACCTTC.

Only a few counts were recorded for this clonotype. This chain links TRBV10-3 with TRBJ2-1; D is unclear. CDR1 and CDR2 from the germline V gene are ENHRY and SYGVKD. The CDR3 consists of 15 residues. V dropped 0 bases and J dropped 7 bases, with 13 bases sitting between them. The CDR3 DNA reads TGTGCCATCAGTGAGTCAGTGGTTGAATTGAATGAGCAGTTCTTC. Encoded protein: CAISESVVELNEQFF.

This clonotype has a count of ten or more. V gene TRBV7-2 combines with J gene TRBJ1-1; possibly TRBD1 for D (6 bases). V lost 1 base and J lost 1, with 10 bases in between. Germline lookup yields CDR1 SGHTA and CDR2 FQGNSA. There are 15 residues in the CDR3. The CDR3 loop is CASSLDAGENTEAFF. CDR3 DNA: TGTGCCAGCAGCTTAGATGCAGGGGAGAACACTGAAGCTTTCTTT.

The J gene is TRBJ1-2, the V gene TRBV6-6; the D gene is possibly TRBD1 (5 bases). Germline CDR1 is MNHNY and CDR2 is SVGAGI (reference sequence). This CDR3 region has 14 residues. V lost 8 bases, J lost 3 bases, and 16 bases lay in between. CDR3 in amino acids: CASGELGAHYGYTF. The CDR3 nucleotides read TGTGCCAGCGGGGAACTTGGGGCGCACTATGGCTACACCTTC.

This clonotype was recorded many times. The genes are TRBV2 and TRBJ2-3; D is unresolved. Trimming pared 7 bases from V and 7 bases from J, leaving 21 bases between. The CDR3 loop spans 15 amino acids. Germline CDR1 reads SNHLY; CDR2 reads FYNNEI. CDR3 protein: CASMGPEDPINTQYF. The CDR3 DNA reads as TGTGCCAGCATGGGCCCGGAAGACCCCATAAATACGCAGTATTTT.